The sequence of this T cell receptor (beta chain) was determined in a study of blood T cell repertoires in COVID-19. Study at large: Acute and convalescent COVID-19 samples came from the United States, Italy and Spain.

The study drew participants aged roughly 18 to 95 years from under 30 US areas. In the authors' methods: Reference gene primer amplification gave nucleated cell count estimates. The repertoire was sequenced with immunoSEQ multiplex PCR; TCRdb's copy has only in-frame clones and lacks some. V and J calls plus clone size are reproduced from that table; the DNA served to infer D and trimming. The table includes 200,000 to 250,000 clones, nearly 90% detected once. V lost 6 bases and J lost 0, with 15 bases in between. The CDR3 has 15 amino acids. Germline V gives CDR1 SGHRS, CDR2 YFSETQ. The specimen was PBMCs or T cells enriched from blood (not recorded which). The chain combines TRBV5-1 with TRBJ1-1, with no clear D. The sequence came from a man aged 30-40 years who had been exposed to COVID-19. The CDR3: CASNPPARMNTEAFF. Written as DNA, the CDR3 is TGCGCCAGCAACCCTCCGGCCAGGATGAACACTGAAGCTTTCTTT.